The 4 T cell receptor beta chains listed next were all sequenced from one sample in a study of blood T cell repertoires in COVID-19. The repertoire was sequenced with immunoSEQ multiplex PCR; TCRdb's copy has only in-frame clones and lacks some. Among roughly 100,000 clones listed, approximately 72% were seen once. The sequencing input was peripheral blood. The source is a woman in her seventies with acute or convalescent COVID-19.

This chain links TRBV5-5 with TRBJ2-3; 8 positions agree with TRBD2. The CDR3 extends over 14 amino acids. J gave up 6 bases and V 3 bases, and 6 bases lay outside the gene matches. Germline V CDR1 and CDR2: SGHKS, YYEKEE (reference sequence). The CDR3 nucleotides read TGTGCCAGCAGCTCCCCCACTAGCGGCGATACGCAGTATTTT. Translated, it gives CASSSPTSGDTQYF.

V gene TRBV5-1 combines with J gene TRBJ2-7; D ambiguous. Germline CDR1 reads SGHRS; CDR2 reads YFSETQ. The CDR3 consists of 14 residues. Trimming removed 1 base at V and 2 bases at J, with 10 bases between. CDR3 sequence reads: CASSLSVLTYEQYF. CDR3 DNA: TGCGCCAGCAGCTTGTCGGTATTAACCTACGAGCAGTACTTC.

This chain uses TRBV7-8 with TRBJ2-1; 7 bases are a match to TRBD2. CDR3 length equals 16 residues. V was clipped by 5 bases and J by 0 bases; unmatched bases: 7. CDR1 is SGHVS and CDR2 is FQNEAQ in the germline V gene. The CDR3 loop is CASSAVGGSSYNEQFF. The CDR3 DNA reads TGTGCCAGCAGCGCCGTGGGGGGGAGCTCCTACAATGAGCAGTTCTTC.

In its sample, this clone was seen once. The chain combines TRBV5-4 with TRBJ2-3; 9 bases agree with TRBD2. The ends lost 5 bases at V and 0 bases at J; junction bases unmatched: 4. CDR1 and CDR2 (germline): SGHNT, YYREEE (reference sequence). The CDR3 extends over 15 amino acids. The CDR3 reads CASRSLAGSTDTQYF. The CDR3 DNA is TGTGCCAGCAGGTCGCTAGCGGGAAGCACAGATACGCAGTATTTT.